This T cell receptor (beta chain) was identified in a study of cytomegalovirus exposure and HLA in healthy donors. About the research overall: Across under 450 genotyped donors, about 86% landed in the Caucasian-associated ancestry cluster.

In the case of this clone: Its antigen is as yet unknown.

After removal of 5 bases from V and 7 bases from J, the junction contained 6 bases not matched to a gene. CDR1 is SNHLY and CDR2 is FYNNEI in the germline V gene. This CDR3 comprises 14 residues. A multiplex PCR was run with 60 Vbeta primers and 13 Jbeta primers. Generated by immunoSEQ multiplex PCR, the TCRdb table keeps only in-frame clones and is missing some. The sample shows around 210,000 clones, and about 0.9% sits with its ten largest clones. Regarding the study as a whole: In vitro, a few CMV-associated chains proved specific for CMV antigens.

The chain has TRBV2 and TRBJ1-2; 11 nucleotides match TRBD1. The source of this sequence is a woman between 25 and 40 years old in good health and CMV-seropositive. Sequenced material: PBMCs. CDR3 region: CASSKGQGDIGYTF. The CDR3 DNA is TGTGCCAGCAGTAAGGGACAGGGGGATATTGGCTACACCTTC.